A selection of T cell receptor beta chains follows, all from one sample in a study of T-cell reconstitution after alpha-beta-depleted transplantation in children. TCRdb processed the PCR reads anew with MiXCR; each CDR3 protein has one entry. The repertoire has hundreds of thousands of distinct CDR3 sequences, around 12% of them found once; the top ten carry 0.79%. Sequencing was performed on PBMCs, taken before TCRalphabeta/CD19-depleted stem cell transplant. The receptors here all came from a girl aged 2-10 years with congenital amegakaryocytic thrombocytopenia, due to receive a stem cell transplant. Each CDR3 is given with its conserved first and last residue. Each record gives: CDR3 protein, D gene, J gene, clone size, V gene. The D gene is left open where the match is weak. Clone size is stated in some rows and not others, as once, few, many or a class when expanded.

CDR3 protein: CAISESIGGSTDTQYF; D gene: -; J gene: TRBJ2-3; clone size: many; V gene: TRBV10-3
CDR3 protein: CASSFGGRGSSYNEQFF; D gene: -; J gene: TRBJ2-1; clone size: many; V gene: TRBV7-9
CDR3 protein: CASNQGLSDGYTF; D gene: -; J gene: TRBJ1-2; clone size: -; V gene: TRBV12-3/TRBV12-4
CDR3 protein: CASSLYRSEQFF; D gene: -; J gene: TRBJ2-1; clone size: few; V gene: TRBV28
CDR3 protein: CSATGTVNTGNTIYF; D gene: -; J gene: TRBJ1-3; clone size: few; V gene: TRBV20-1
CDR3 protein: CASSEFPGQGGYNEQFF; D gene: TRBD1; J gene: TRBJ2-1; clone size: -; V gene: TRBV5-8
CDR3 protein: CASSLYQGNEKLFF; D gene: -; J gene: TRBJ1-4; clone size: few; V gene: TRBV28
CDR3 protein: CASSRSPSGPNPYEQYF; D gene: -; J gene: TRBJ2-7; clone size: -; V gene: TRBV4-2
CDR3 protein: CSARDPLAGGTWGETQYF; D gene: TRBD2; J gene: TRBJ2-5; clone size: -; V gene: TRBV20-1
CDR3 protein: CSATGGRNYGYTF; D gene: TRBD1; J gene: TRBJ1-2; clone size: many; V gene: TRBV20-1